This TCR beta chain was obtained from a study of blood T cells in healthy people across ages. Primed by a sample-barcoded 5' primer and a J-beta primer mix, a second PCR proceeded for about 7 to 12 cycles. Using its own MiXCR run on the 5' RACE reads, TCRdb lists one record per CDR3 protein. The table has 600,000 to 800,000 distinct CDR3 sequences, 20% to 25% seen once. Overall study results and limits: What prevented conclusive comparison of naive and antigen-experienced cells was that PBMCs were unsorted. A greater number of naive CD4+ cells and higher diversity distinguished long-lived donors from aged donors.

Each sample used at least 6 million PBMCs. Germline CDR1 is DFQATT and CDR2 is SNEGSKA (reference sequence). The V segment lost 4 bases and the J segment 5 bases; nucleotides outside the gene matches: 12. The CDR3 runs 15 residues. This clonotype was recorded a few times. Its target is unknown. Source material: blood. The receptor comes from a man aged 65 to 79 in good health. The chain employs TRBV20-1 and TRBJ2-5, with 8 bases fitting TRBD2. Here the CDR3 DNA reads TGCAGTGCTATAACTAGCGGCCGGAGAGGGGAGACCCAGTACTTC. Translation gives CSAITSGRRGETQYF.